This T cell receptor beta chain was sequenced during a study of cytomegalovirus exposure and HLA in healthy donors (dated by TCRdb to about 2017). Turning to the overall study: An earlier analysis of several hundred of the donors reported under 300 Gb of sequence data and about 120 million unique TCR beta sequences obtained from some 200 million T cells. About 330 gigabases of sequencing data and roughly 81 million unique TCR sequences made up an early release that covered 640 HLA-typed donors. Of the 300 to 500 genotyped donors, less than 90% were placed in the genetic ancestry cluster associated with self-reported Caucasian donors. The aim of the study was to test whether cataloging public T cell receptors could identify signatures of past pathogen exposure. The study profiled the T cell repertoires of about 640 subjects by immunosequencing and related them to cytomegalovirus serostatus. Along with the approximately 600-subject first cohort, a separate validation cohort of over a hundred different subjects was used. The study combined high-throughput TCR immunosequencing, statistical association of individual TCRs with disease status, and machine learning to predict cytomegalovirus infection status. In a later analysis, previously published TCR beta repertoires from 600 to 850 donors were re-analyzed and high-resolution HLA genotyping was added so that TCR occurrence patterns could be studied. Rather than drawing on any new phenotypic data, the later analysis identified candidate immune exposures from TCR beta sequences and the way those sequences occurred across donors. In an earlier analysis of 587 of the donors, high-throughput TCR beta sequencing was used to judge whether each TCR beta V gene segment behaved as functional or pseudogenic. Donor age, sex, ethnicity and CMV serostatus were compiled alongside the repertoire data. Genome-wide SNP genotypes for about 65% of the 666 donors were used in a later genetic analysis, which treated that subset as a discovery cohort. Every repertoire in the discovery cohort had been generated on one and the same sequencing platform. Class I and class II HLA loci were covered by the typing at four-digit resolution. The number of donors typed differed by locus, with 629-630 for A, B, C, DRB1 and DQB1, around 500 for DQA1, 600 to 610 for DPA1, and around 450 for DPB1. Five DR-DQ haplotypes were handled as single units for association and clustering because linkage in the cohort was strong. Across some 400 genotyped donors of the cohort, an average of approximately 220,000 unique TCR beta nucleotide sequences per donor were sequenced, and 15% to 20% of those sequences were non-productive. Paper-wide results and their limitations: A further reported finding was that TCR beta sequences accurately predicted the HLA-A and HLA-B alleles for most subjects in the first cohort. In this cohort, only TCR beta chains were sequenced, and detectable features were limited by the absence of alpha or paired-chain data. A later analysis reported that several top co-occurrence clusters appeared linked to parvovirus B19, influenza, CMV and Epstein-Barr virus. A later analysis found that TCR association rates varied across HLA loci, with DRB1 alleles showing the most associated TCRs and HLA-C alleles the fewest. According to the authors, the approach could potentially be generalized to other disease states and immunological phenotypes. An earlier analysis of several hundred of the donors showed that most TCR beta V segments appeared in productive rearrangements either about 90% or about 30% of the time, which broadly matched IMGT annotations. A later genetic analysis associated a missense DCLRE1C variant with V-gene and J-gene trimming of TCR beta chains, and an independent cohort replicated the association. The study listed 164 TCR beta chains as associated with cytomegalovirus. While some public TCRs were present in many individuals, most TCR sequences turned up only very rarely across donors. Some IMGT-functional V segments, including TRBV6-2 and TRBV6-3, could not be distinguished by the 87-base-pair reads and were therefore excluded. In a later analysis, HLA-associated TCR beta chains showed more clonal expansion and lower generation probabilities than non-associated chains that were equally common. Correlated functional status among segregating V segments might reflect linkage disequilibrium, but an unknown experimental factor could not be ruled out. In vitro tests confirmed that a few of the cytomegalovirus-associated TCR beta chains recognize cytomegalovirus antigens. HLA typing was unavailable for some donors at each locus, so association tests used only the typed subset. Because counts were too low, roughly 18 rarely observed V segments, including chromosome 9 orphons, were left out of the earlier analysis of about 500 of the donors. At a false discovery rate of 0.05, a later analysis linked around 17,000 TCR beta sequences to specific HLA alleles. Immune exposure information for the cohort was limited to CMV serostatus. In a later genetic analysis, fewer N-insertions in productive TCRs were reported among donors in an Asian-associated ancestry cluster than the approximately 630-donor mean. Cytomegalovirus status was reported to be diagnosed by the classifier with high specificity and sensitivity in both the original and validation cohorts. A cluster of highly shared sequence variants was judged likely to be a technical artifact of the sequencing pipeline. The presence/absence analyses assumed that sequencing depth was roughly uniform across donors, and that assumption may not be true. Assigning TCR associations to individual alleles was difficult when HLA alleles, especially DR and DQ, strongly co-occurred. According to a later analysis, most CMV-associated TCR beta chains appeared to be HLA-restricted, and the HLA associations seemed to be driven largely by CMV exposure.

The cohort consisted of 666 healthy bone marrow donors. At the time of sampling, every cohort member was nominally healthy, though immune exposures that went unrecorded were likely present. The donor tested CMV seropositive, placing the donor among the 250 to 350 seropositive members of the cohort. A peripheral blood sample was collected from each donor, and TCR beta sequencing was performed on peripheral blood mononuclear cells. The Qiagen DNeasy Blood Extraction Kit was used to extract genomic DNA from the blood cell samples. Libraries were prepared through the immunoSEQ multiplex PCR assay. For the multiplex PCR, a mixture combining 60 forward primers for TCR Vbeta segments and 13 reverse primers for TCR Jbeta segments was used. A multiplex PCR assay on genomic DNA amplified the CDR3 region of rearranged TCR beta genes. The Illumina HiSeq System was used to sequence the amplified TCR beta libraries as 87-base-pair reads. On the authors' methods: Across the 700 or so repertoires, a later analysis counted 80 million or so unique TCR beta chains, 9 million to 14 million of which were shared by at least two donors. A nearest-neighbor algorithm error-corrected the raw reads and collapsed the reads into unique sequences, merging closely related sequences to remove PCR and sequencing errors. Alignment of CDR3 sequences to IMGT reference sequences was used to assign V, D and J gene segments. For a sequence to be retained, a match of at least six nucleotides to both a V gene segment and a J gene segment was required. Rearrangements were classified as productive when the CDR3 lacked stop codons and remained in frame with V and J, and all other rearrangements were classified as non-productive. CDR3 was defined by IMGT convention, running from the second conserved V-encoded cysteine to the conserved J-encoded phenylalanine. The earlier analysis of 450 to 750 of the donors excluded any sequence lacking an unambiguous match to a single V gene segment. In an earlier analysis of 500 to 750 of the donors, V segments were called functional above 56.7% productive rearrangements and were called segregating when the between-donor standard deviation exceeded 5%. To diagnose cytomegalovirus status from the catalog of TCR beta chain sequences, a statistical classification framework was built. In a later analysis, V and J genes were assigned by comparing TCR nucleotide sequences against IMGT/GENE-DB human TR gene sequences. A later analysis assigned CDR3 sequences and most-parsimonious VDJ recombination scenarios with the TCRdist pipeline. In a later analysis, each TCR beta chain was defined by its CDR3 amino acid sequence together with its V-gene family, and reads lacking a unique V-gene family were excluded. In a later analysis, 450 to 600 highly shared, low-generation-probability nucleotide sequences were removed to address suspected cross-contamination and a sequencing artifact. In a later analysis, a clonal expansion index for each public chain was calculated from normalized within-repertoire ranks of inferred template counts. In a later analysis, generation probabilities were computed with a VDJ recombination model fitted to out-of-frame rearrangements, and the resulting probabilities were checked against IGoR. In a later analysis, TCR-TCR, TCR-HLA and TCR-CMV co-occurrence was scored with hypergeometric tests, and a repertoire-size bias correction was applied to TCR pairs. False discovery rates were estimated in a later analysis by permuting HLA or CMV assignments 20 times. In a later analysis, co-occurring TCRs were grouped with DBSCAN, and TCRdist sequence similarity was added when clustering was performed within HLA-allele-positive subsets. Co-occurrence clustering excluded repertoires with fewer than 30,000 or more than 120,000 public chains, plus five with anomalous nucleotide sharing. Imported from immuneACCESS, the table was reduced by TCRdb to in-frame sequences with V and J called. These copies leave out some clones; in studies compared against another copy, an unresolved V gene accounts for under half, and the cause of the remainder is not known. V, J and clone size were drawn from that table, and D and trimming were deduced from the DNA. This sample lists about 110,000 clones; 74% were detected once. 2% to 3% of the sample rests with the top ten.

The cysteine opens and the phenylalanine closes a CDR3 of 16 amino acids. Only CDR3 DNA remains: 48 bases, in frame from the first base. In the germline V gene, CDR1 corresponds to SGHRS and CDR2 to YFSETQ. Trimmed from V: 0 bases; trimmed from J: 2 bases; junction bases lacking a gene match: 4. For this clone: Its target antigen remains unknown. No quality values exist for individual bases; no much larger clone is one base distant.

The clonotype originates from a middle-aged man in good health and CMV-seropositive. The rearrangement combines TRBV5-1 with TRBJ2-1, with 8 middle bases fitting TRBD2. Input material: PBMCs. The nucleotide sequence reads as follows: TGCGCCAGCAGCTTGGTCGCGGGAGGTACCTACAATGAGCAGTTCTTC. It specifies CASSLVAGGTYNEQFF.